A single sample gave rise to the 9 T cell receptor beta chains below, sequenced in a study of molecular identifiers for immune sequencing clone quantification (dated by TCRdb to the late 2010s). The method behind the library was PCR. The instrument was an Illumina HiSeq 4000. The public reads were run again by TCRdb, first through fastp at Q25 and then through MiXCR, and only productive beta chains were kept. All rows with the same CDR3 protein become a single entry with the most common DNA and genes. A total of over 600,000 distinct CDR3 sequences appear in this sample, approximately 20% of them only once. The ten biggest clones cover roughly 0.9% of the sample. Source material: naive CD8+ T cells from blood, with Jurkat cell RNA spiked in. This sample's cell subset or site label indicates: FACS-sorted CD8+CD4-CCR7+CD45RA+ naive T cells. Source of these receptors: a human donor in good health. Some libraries in this study had Jurkat cell RNA spiked in.

This clonotype was counted at least ten times. V usage is TRBV9 and J usage is TRBJ2-3; D gene ambiguous. This CDR3 has 15 amino acids. The germline V gene encodes CDR1 SGDLS and CDR2 YYNGEE. V lost 0 bases to trimming and J lost 2 bases, with 10 bases between them. The chain's CDR3 is CASSVAAWHTDTQYF. CDR3 nucleotides: TGTGCCAGCAGCGTAGCGGCCTGGCACACAGATACGCAGTATTTT.

On this clonotype: The conserved final phenylalanine or tryptophan is absent from the CDR3, which likely points to a read error. The chain is built from TRBV18 and TRBJ2-3; TRBD2 is a possible D gene (6 bases). V was clipped by 5 bases and J by 5 bases, with 17 bases between them. The CDR3 is 15 amino acids. Per germline, CDR1 KGHSH and CDR2 LQKENI. The CDR3 nucleotides are TGTGCCAGCTCAAGGGAAACCCACGGGAGAGATACGCAGTATTGT. The encoded protein is CASSRETHGRDTQYC.

There are a few counts of this clonotype. V usage is TRBV20-1 and J usage is TRBJ2-7, with 7 bases matching TRBD1. The V and J ends lost 2 bases and 5 bases, in that order; junction bases with no gene match: 24. Germline V CDR1 and CDR2: DFQATT, SNEGSKA (reference sequence). CDR3 size: 19 residues. The CDR3: CSARLLAAGSQGVSHEQYF. CDR3 bases: TGCAGTGCTAGACTTCTGGCGGCGGGTAGCCAGGGGGTTAGCCACGAGCAGTACTTC.

This clonotype was observed a handful of times. J is TRBJ2-7 and V is TRBV19; perhaps TRBD2 as D (6 bases). The germline V gene encodes CDR1 LNHDA and CDR2 SQIVND (reference sequence). Trimming took off 3 bases at V and 0 bases at J, with 18 bases between the two ends. The CDR3 covers 17 residues. In DNA form, the CDR3 reads TGTGCCAGTAGTATGGGGACTGAGCCTGGGACCTCCTACGAGCAGTACTTC. Amino acid sequence: CASSMGTEPGTSYEQYF.

The table lists this clonotype with many counts. The gene calls are TRBV20-1 and TRBJ1-5; 10 bases agree with TRBD1. The V gene's germline CDR1 is DFQATT and CDR2 SNEGSKA (reference sequence). This CDR3 contains 14 residues. V shed 6 bases, J shed 6 bases, and the junction held 8 bases outside the gene matches. In nucleotides, the CDR3 is TGCAGTGCAACCGGGACAGGGGTGCCTCAGCCCCAGCATTTT. Translating it yields CSATGTGVPQPQHF.

This clonotype has ten or more counts. This chain joins TRBV5-1 and TRBJ2-7; perhaps D is TRBD1 or TRBD2 (6 bases each). Germline loops: CDR1 SGHRS, CDR2 YFSETQ. Trimming took 2 bases from V and 0 from J, leaving 21 bases between them. The length of the CDR3 is 18 residues. CDR3 amino acids: CASSFATGGVAGSYEQYF. CDR3 DNA: TGCGCCAGCAGCTTCGCGACAGGCGGGGTGGCGGGCTCCTACGAGCAGTACTTC.

This clonotype was counted at least ten times. This sequence joins TRBV10-2 and TRBJ2-3, with D unresolved. The CDR3 extends over 12 amino acids. Germline V lookup: CDR1 WSHSY, CDR2 SAAADI. The ends were cut back, 4 bases at V and 4 bases at J, with 6 bases in the middle. CDR3 residues: CASSGWADTQYF. CDR3 in DNA: TGCGCCAGCAGTGGATGGGCAGATACGCAGTATTTT.

This clonotype appeared many times. This sequence joins TRBV12-3 or TRBV12-4 and TRBJ1-5; D is unclear. Trimming removed 2 bases at V and 8 bases at J, with 10 bases between. The CDR3 runs 13 residues. CDR3 sequence (DNA): TGTGCCAGCAGTTTATGGAGTTTGGAGCCCCAGCATTTT. As protein: CASSLWSLEPQHF.

Comment on this clonotype: This may come from a read error, since a much larger clone is one base off. The J gene is TRBJ2-7, the V gene TRBV4-2; weak D call: TRBD2 (6 bases). V shed 3 bases and J shed 9 bases, with 9 bases lying between them. The germline CDR1 and CDR2 sequences are LGHNA and YNFKEQ. The CDR3 runs to 11 residues. CDR3 loop: CASSQVGGQYF. The CDR3 DNA reads as TGTGCCAGCAGCCAGGTGGGAGGGCAGTACTTC.